The clone carrying this T cell receptor (beta chain) was counted a single time. Its antigen remains unidentified. This sample was taken from a study of response to subunit inactivated influenza vaccine. Study-wide results and caveats: That few new T cells are recruited by each seasonal influenza vaccination was the authors' suggestion.

V shed 3 bases and J 3 bases; nucleotides not matched to a gene: 4. This CDR3 contains 14 residues. Germline V gene sequence: CDR1 SGHDT, CDR2 YYEEEE. TCRdb re-called the RT-PCR reads with MiXCR, one entry per CDR3 protein. The repertoire holds approximately 680,000 distinct CDR3 sequences, with approximately 15% as singletons. V usage is TRBV5-6 and J usage is TRBJ2-5; 8 bases are shared with TRBD1. The sequence was collected from a man aged 50-60 years who received an inactivated influenza vaccine. Sequencing was performed on PBMCs from blood, taken 11 to 12 days after vaccination. The chain's CDR3 is CASSWETGEETQYF. The CDR3 DNA reads as TGTGCCAGCAGCTGGGAGACAGGGGAAGAGACCCAGTACTTC.